This note documents a single T cell receptor (beta chain) sequence. Sequenced by immunoSEQ multiplex PCR; TCRdb stores in-frame clones only, minus some. The sample contains approximately 160,000 clones, around 78% of which appear only once. This entry comes from a study of blood T cell repertoires in COVID-19. Cohort assignment relied on participant-reported clinical history. Donors of Cohort 3 who recovered were those that had two negative PCRs, clearance, or symptom resolution. The clonotype comes from a woman between 50 and 59 years old who had recovered from COVID-19. Material: PBMCs or T cells enriched from blood (not recorded which).

Here the CDR3 DNA reads TGTGCCAGCAGCCACGCCGGGGGTGACTATAATTCACCCCTCCACTTT. Translated, it gives CASSHAGGDYNSPLHF. The rearrangement uses TRBV7-9 and TRBJ1-6; tentative D call: TRBD1 (5 bases). Germline V gene lookup returns CDR1 SEHNR and CDR2 FQNEAQ (reference sequence). The CDR3 consists of 16 residues. V was cut by 5 bases and J by 3 bases, with 14 bases left in between.